A selection of T cell receptor beta chains follows, all from one sample in a study of early T cells in non-severe SARS-CoV-2 infection. TCRdb independently ran MiXCR on the 5' RACE reads; one entry per CDR3 protein. Of fewer than 30,000 distinct CDR3 sequences in the sample, 9% to 10% were seen once. Sequencing was done on a sample of whole blood. These receptors originate from an adult who was a healthcare worker with PCR-confirmed SARS-CoV-2 infection or an uninfected control (not recorded which). Both conserved end residues are part of each CDR3. The D gene is left open where the match is weak. Rows give clone size only sometimes, using once, few, many, or a class for an expanded clone.

J: TRBJ1-3
V: TRBV12-3/TRBV12-4
D: .
size: .
CDR3: CASSLWQGSGNTIYF
DNA: TGTGCCAGCAGTTTATGGCAGGGTAGTGGAAACACCATATATTTT

J: TRBJ1-2
V: TRBV25-1
D: .
size: .
CDR3: CASSGTGTWYGYTF
DNA: TGTGCCAGCAGTGGGACCGGGACATGGTATGGCTACACCTTC

J: TRBJ2-7
V: TRBV29-1
D: TRBD1
size: .
CDR3: CSVQTGQAYEQYF
DNA: TGCAGCGTTCAGACGGGACAGGCCTACGAGCAGTACTTC

J: TRBJ2-7
V: TRBV4-3
D: TRBD1
size: many
CDR3: CASSRDRGYYEQYF
DNA: TGCGCCAGCAGTCGGGACAGGGGATACTACGAGCAGTACTTC

J: TRBJ2-7
V: TRBV20-1
D: .
size: few
CDR3: CSARGPASYEQYF
DNA: TGCAGTGCTAGGGGGCCTGCCTCCTACGAGCAGTACTTC

J: TRBJ1-2
V: TRBV30
D: TRBD1
size: .
CDR3: CACTGADGYTF
DNA: TGTGCCTGTACAGGGGCCGATGGCTACACCTTC

J: TRBJ2-3
V: TRBV6-5
D: .
size: few
CDR3: CASSTDRNADTQYF
DNA: TGTGCCAGCAGTACCGACAGGAACGCAGATACGCAGTATTTT

J: TRBJ2-3
V: TRBV5-1
D: .
size: .
CDR3: CASSPEEGTDTQYF
DNA: TGCGCCAGCAGCCCGGAAGAGGGCACAGATACGCAGTATTTT

J: TRBJ2-7
V: TRBV11-3
D: .
size: few
CDR3: CASSSWDNSYEQYF
DNA: TGTGCCAGCAGCTCTTGGGACAACTCCTACGAGCAGTACTTC

J: TRBJ1-3
V: TRBV9
D: TRBD1
size: few
CDR3: CASSVGQGAQENTIYF
DNA: TGTGCCAGCAGCGTAGGGCAGGGGGCGCAGGAAAACACCATATATTTT

J: TRBJ2-7
V: TRBV12-3/TRBV12-4
D: TRBD2
size: few
CDR3: CASSPDGGTYEQYF
DNA: TGTGCCAGCAGCCCGGACGGGGGGACCTACGAGCAGTACTTC

J: TRBJ2-7
V: TRBV14
D: .
size: .
CDR3: CASSQNAAGADEQYF
DNA: TGTGCCAGCAGCCAAAATGCTGCGGGGGCCGACGAGCAGTACTTC

J: TRBJ1-2
V: TRBV25-1
D: .
size: few
CDR3: CASSYNYGYTF
DNA: TGTGCCAGCAGTTATAACTATGGCTACACCTTC

J: TRBJ1-1
V: TRBV7-9
D: .
size: few
CDR3: CASSLLTGGDTEAFF
DNA: TGTGCCAGCAGCTTACTGACTGGGGGTGACACTGAAGCTTTCTTT

J: TRBJ1-2
V: TRBV9
D: .
size: many
CDR3: CASSVGSGVYGYTF
DNA: TGTGCCAGCAGCGTAGGGTCAGGGGTCTATGGCTACACCTTC

J: TRBJ2-5
V: TRBV10-3
D: .
size: many
CDR3: CAIRDSFQETQYF
DNA: TGTGCCATCAGGGACAGCTTCCAAGAGACCCAGTACTTC

J: TRBJ1-5
V: TRBV20-1
D: .
size: medium-sized
CDR3: CSARVLDNQPQHF
DNA: TGCAGTGCTAGAGTTTTAGACAATCAGCCCCAGCATTTT

J: TRBJ1-5
V: TRBV18
D: TRBD1
size: .
CDR3: CASSPSTGAGNQPQHF
DNA: TGTGCCAGCTCACCTTCGACAGGGGCGGGCAATCAGCCCCAGCATTTT

J: TRBJ2-4
V: TRBV6-2/TRBV6-3
D: TRBD1
size: many
CDR3: CASRTGGGKNIQYF
DNA: TGTGCCAGCAGGACAGGGGGGGGCAAAAACATTCAGTACTTC

J: TRBJ2-5
V: TRBV2
D: .
size: many
CDR3: CASSETRGLETQYF
DNA: TGTGCCAGCAGTGAGACCCGGGGTCTGGAGACCCAGTACTTC

J: TRBJ1-5
V: TRBV12-3/TRBV12-4
D: .
size: many
CDR3: CASSFRDGRRNQPQHF
DNA: TGTGCCAGCAGTTTCCGGGACGGACGGCGGAATCAGCCCCAGCATTTT

J: TRBJ2-2
V: TRBV7-2
D: TRBD1
size: .
CDR3: CASSAGTGLGTGELFF
DNA: TGTGCCAGCAGCGCCGGGACAGGGTTGGGCACCGGGGAGCTGTTTTTT

J: TRBJ2-7
V: TRBV15
D: TRBD1
size: many
CDR3: CATSSGGTGLKEQYF
DNA: TGTGCCACCAGCAGCGGTGGGACAGGGTTAAAGGAGCAGTACTTC

J: TRBJ2-3
V: TRBV25-1
D: .
size: many
CDR3: CASRNPSVDTQYF
DNA: TGTGCCAGCAGGAACCCTAGTGTTGATACGCAGTATTTT

J: TRBJ2-6
V: TRBV15
D: .
size: .
CDR3: CATSRDRAGANVLTF
DNA: TGTGCCACCAGCAGAGATCGCGCTGGGGCCAACGTCCTGACTTTC

J: TRBJ1-6
V: TRBV5-6
D: .
size: few
CDR3: CASSYQSGYNSPLHF
DNA: TGTGCCAGCAGCTACCAGAGCGGGTACAATTCACCCCTCCACTTT

J: TRBJ2-7
V: TRBV18
D: TRBD1
size: many
CDR3: CASSPLPLGQGWYEQYF
DNA: TGTGCCAGCTCACCACTCCCTTTAGGACAGGGTTGGTACGAGCAGTACTTC

J: TRBJ2-1
V: TRBV18
D: TRBD2
size: many
CDR3: CASSPTSGVDEQFF
DNA: TGTGCCAGCTCACCTACTAGCGGGGTTGATGAGCAGTTCTTC

J: TRBJ2-1
V: TRBV7-2
D: TRBD1
size: few
CDR3: CASSFDRGSVNEQFF
DNA: TGTGCCAGCAGCTTTGACAGGGGCAGTGTCAATGAGCAGTTCTTC

J: TRBJ2-2
V: TRBV6-2/TRBV6-3
D: .
size: few
CDR3: CATRGQFNTGELFF
DNA: TGTGCCACCCGAGGACAGTTTAACACCGGGGAGCTGTTTTTT

J: TRBJ2-1
V: TRBV11-2
D: TRBD2
size: .
CDR3: CASSFFRGGSAYNEQFF
DNA: TGTGCCAGCAGCTTTTTTCGGGGGGGTTCAGCCTACAATGAGCAGTTCTTC

J: TRBJ1-2
V: TRBV6-5
D: .
size: many
CDR3: CASGKPQGIRGGYTF
DNA: TGTGCCAGCGGAAAGCCTCAGGGGATCCGGGGAGGCTACACCTTC

J: TRBJ2-7
V: TRBV7-6
D: .
size: .
CDR3: CASSRTVQSEQYF
DNA: TGTGCCAGCAGCCGGACAGTCCAAAGCGAGCAGTACTTC

J: TRBJ2-2
V: TRBV27
D: .
size: .
CDR3: CASWGITNTGELFF
DNA: TGTGCCAGCTGGGGGATAACGAACACCGGGGAGCTGTTTTTT

J: TRBJ2-1
V: TRBV6-4
D: .
size: many
CDR3: CASSDPLTDNEQFF
DNA: TGTGCCAGCAGTGACCCGTTGACAGACAATGAGCAGTTCTTC

J: TRBJ1-5
V: TRBV27
D: .
size: many
CDR3: CASSLSGRRQPQHF
DNA: TGTGCCAGCAGTTTGTCAGGGAGGAGGCAGCCCCAGCATTTT

J: TRBJ2-2
V: TRBV18
D: .
size: many
CDR3: CASSQKTGGIGELFF
DNA: TGTGCCAGCTCACAGAAAACGGGCGGAATCGGGGAGCTGTTTTTT

J: TRBJ2-3
V: TRBV7-2
D: .
size: many
CDR3: CASSYRTDTQYF
DNA: TGTGCCAGCAGCTACCGCACAGATACGCAGTATTTT

J: TRBJ2-7
V: TRBV7-2
D: .
size: .
CDR3: CASSSSSYEQYF
DNA: TGTGCCAGCAGCTCGAGCTCCTACGAGCAGTACTTC

J: TRBJ1-1
V: TRBV21-1
D: .
size: many
CDR3: CASSKVRGENTEAFF
DNA: TGTGCCAGCAGCAAAGTACGGGGGGAGAACACTGAAGCTTTCTTT

J: TRBJ2-1
V: TRBV5-4
D: .
size: .
CDR3: CASSPGPSGHEQFF
DNA: TGTGCCAGCAGCCCCGGCCCGAGCGGGCATGAGCAGTTCTTC

J: TRBJ2-1
V: TRBV20-1
D: .
size: many
CDR3: CSAQERESHDNEQFF
DNA: TGCAGTGCTCAAGAACGGGAGTCTCATGACAATGAGCAGTTCTTC

J: TRBJ2-4
V: TRBV3-1
D: .
size: .
CDR3: CASSQSNIQYF
DNA: TGTGCCAGCAGCCAGTCGAACATTCAGTACTTC

J: TRBJ2-7
V: TRBV6-6
D: TRBD1
size: few
CDR3: CASTGTGGAEQYF
DNA: TGTGCCAGCACGGGGACAGGGGGAGCCGAGCAGTACTTC

J: TRBJ2-1
V: TRBV5-6
D: TRBD2
size: many
CDR3: CASSLGLAGGSLYNEQFF
DNA: TGTGCCAGCAGCTTGGGACTAGCGGGGGGTAGCCTCTACAATGAGCAGTTCTTC

J: TRBJ1-5
V: TRBV27
D: .
size: many
CDR3: CASSLWDGNQPQHF
DNA: TGTGCCAGCAGTTTATGGGACGGCAATCAGCCCCAGCATTTT

J: TRBJ1-6
V: TRBV18
D: TRBD1
size: many
CDR3: CASSPRTGDNSPLHF
DNA: TGTGCCAGCTCACCAAGGACAGGGGATAATTCACCCCTCCACTTT

J: TRBJ1-2
V: TRBV20-1
D: TRBD1
size: many
CDR3: CSVPGQGDFDGYTF
DNA: TGCAGTGTCCCGGGACAGGGCGACTTTGATGGCTACACCTTC

J: TRBJ2-2
V: TRBV7-9
D: TRBD2
size: many
CDR3: CASSLQRGTAGTGELFF
DNA: TGTGCCAGCAGCTTACAGCGGGGAACCGCGGGCACCGGGGAGCTGTTTTTT

J: TRBJ2-7
V: TRBV3-1
D: .
size: many
CDR3: CASSQAPGRIVEQYF
DNA: TGTGCCAGCAGCCAAGCGCCAGGGCGGATTGTCGAGCAGTACTTC

J: TRBJ1-1
V: TRBV7-8
D: TRBD1
size: few
CDR3: CASSLVGGQGGNTEAFF
DNA: TGTGCCAGCAGCTTAGTAGGGGGACAGGGAGGGAACACTGAAGCTTTCTTT

J: TRBJ2-1
V: TRBV28
D: .
size: many
CDR3: CASPPLLAMAQNEQFF
DNA: TGTGCCAGCCCCCCCCTCCTGGCCATGGCCCAAAATGAGCAGTTCTTC

J: TRBJ1-1
V: TRBV24-1
D: .
size: many
CDR3: CATSDLAGTRAFF
DNA: TGTGCCACCAGTGATTTGGCCGGCACTCGAGCTTTCTTT

J: TRBJ2-1
V: TRBV4-3
D: .
size: .
CDR3: CASSQQVDSYNEQFF
DNA: TGCGCCAGCAGCCAGCAGGTTGATTCATACAATGAGCAGTTCTTC

J: TRBJ2-1
V: TRBV6-2/TRBV6-3
D: .
size: many
CDR3: CASSYSGKRRNNEQFF
DNA: TGTGCCAGCAGTTACTCCGGAAAGCGGCGGAACAATGAGCAGTTCTTC

J: TRBJ1-2
V: TRBV27
D: TRBD1
size: many
CDR3: CASNFSGTANYGYTF
DNA: TGTGCCAGCAACTTCTCCGGGACAGCAAACTATGGCTACACCTTC